The rows below give T cell receptor beta chains drawn from one sample of a study of blood T cell repertoires in COVID-19. The table came from immunoSEQ multiplex PCR; TCRdb's copy has only in-frame clones and leaves some out. In the table there are more than 60,000 clones, almost 90% of which are singletons. The sequenced sample was peripheral blood. Receptors originate from a man aged 45 to 65 with acute or convalescent COVID-19. Both conserved end residues are part of each CDR3. Fields, in order: V gene, J gene, D gene, clone size, CDR3 DNA, CDR3 protein. D genes are given only for firm matches. The size of a clone is reported for some rows only, either as once, few or many, or as a class for expanded clones.

TRBV30	TRBJ2-3	.	.	TGTGCCTGGAGTGCTGGCGCGCGGGATACGCAGTATTTT	CAWSAGARDTQYF
TRBV19	TRBJ2-1	.	once	TGTGCCAGTAGCCTCACCCATCAGACAGGGAGGAATGAGCAGTTCTTC	CASSLTHQTGRNEQFF
TRBV19	TRBJ1-3	TRBD1	.	TGTGCCAGTAGTATCGGACAGGGGGCTAGGTCTGGAAACACCATATATTTT	CASSIGQGARSGNTIYF
TRBV30	TRBJ1-2	TRBD1	.	TGTGCCTGGAGTGGCACAGGGGTTGGTGGCTACACCTTC	CAWSGTGVGGYTF
TRBV11-3	TRBJ2-1	.	.	TGTGCCAGCAGCGCCAGGGGATTCTCGGCCAATGAGCAGTTCTTC	CASSARGFSANEQFF
TRBV19	TRBJ2-7	TRBD1	.	TGTGCCAGTAGTCGACAAGGGGGCTCCATTTCCTACGAGCAGTACTTC	CASSRQGGSISYEQYF
TRBV6-5	TRBJ1-3	TRBD1	.	TGTGCCAGCAGTTACGACAGGGCTTCTGGAAACACCATATATTTT	CASSYDRASGNTIYF
TRBV7-7	TRBJ2-7	.	.	TGTGCCAGCGGCCGGGATGAGCAGTACTTC	CASGRDEQYF
TRBV27	TRBJ2-3	.	.	TGTGCCAGCAGTTTAAGCGTTACCACAGATACGCAGTATTTT	CASSLSVTTDTQYF
TRBV7-2	TRBJ2-7	.	.	TGTGCCAGCAGCTTGGGGAGGACTTCCTACGAGCAGTACTTC	CASSLGRTSYEQYF
TRBV5-6	TRBJ2-7	.	.	TGTGCCAGCAGCTTGGTTGCGGGAAAAGGCGAGCAGTACTTC	CASSLVAGKGEQYF